This T cell receptor beta chain was identified in a study of cytomegalovirus exposure and HLA in healthy donors. Study-level points and caveats: A few chains tied to CMV proved CMV antigen-specific in vitro.

In the case of this clone: The antigen is undetermined.

It was with 60 Vbeta and 13 Jbeta primers that the PCR ran. Sequencing was performed with immunoSEQ multiplex PCR; in TCRdb, only in-frame clones are kept and a portion is missing. The repertoire holds approximately 110,000 clones, with 74% as singletons. The germline CDR1 and CDR2 sequences are MNHEY and SMNVEV (reference sequence). CDR3 length equals 15 residues. Trimming removed 3 bases at V and 0 bases at J, with 8 bases between. The receptor's source is a woman between 50 and 59 years old in good health and CMV-seropositive. V usage is TRBV27 and J usage is TRBJ2-2, with no clear D. Input material: PBMCs. In nucleotides, the CDR3 is TGTGCCAGCAGTTTCCGCGTCACGAACACCGGGGAGCTGTTTTTT. It codes for CASSFRVTNTGELFF.